This record covers a single T cell receptor beta chain. This specimen comes from a study of blood T cell repertoires in COVID-19. For the study at large: Sites in the United States, Italy and Spain provided acute and convalescent COVID-19 samples. From T cells, B-cell-depleted T cells, or PBMCs came the material, which was cDNA or gDNA.

Per the original methods: Amplification of reference gene primers was used by the study to estimate nucleated cell counts. Assay: immunoSEQ multiplex PCR; the TCRdb copy retains only in-frame clones and omits some. Clonal size and the V and J genes are those of that table, whereas D and trimming came from the DNA. The table shows roughly 100,000 clones, with roughly 80% occurring only once. This CDR3 has 15 amino acids. Trimming pared 1 base from V and 2 bases from J, leaving 6 bases between. Germline V CDR1 and CDR2: LNHDA, SQIVND (reference sequence). Sequences were obtained from peripheral blood. The chain joins TRBV19 to TRBJ2-6; D gene uncertain. The sequence was collected from a woman of 80 years or more with acute or convalescent COVID-19. The CDR3 loop reads CASSIGGPGANVLTF. The CDR3 coding sequence is TGTGCCAGTAGTATAGGAGGCCCTGGGGCCAACGTCCTGACTTTC.